This entry lists 18 T cell receptor beta chains sequenced from one sample in a study of T-cell memory formation after mild COVID-19. TCRdb reprocessed the 5' RACE reads with MiXCR, giving one entry per CDR3 protein. This repertoire shows 85,000 to 120,000 distinct CDR3 sequences, 9.5% to 15% found once; its top ten account for around 25%. Source material: PBMCs or a T cell subset sorted from them (not recorded which). These receptor sequences come from an adult woman who had mild COVID-19 (a few samples of this study predate the infection). Cell type and time point are not known.

This clonotype was recorded at least ten times. The V call is TRBV20-1, the J call TRBJ2-7; no clear D. Trimming removed 6 bases at V and 10 bases at J, with 28 bases between. The CDR3 consists of 15 residues. Per the germline V gene, CDR1 is DFQATT and CDR2 is SNEGSKA (reference sequence). CDR3 sequence (DNA): TGCAGTGCCGTCTCTGACGTACGCCAGGAGTACGTTCAGTACTTC. It codes for CSAVSDVRQEYVQYF.

This clonotype was detected a few times. This chain joins TRBV11-2 and TRBJ2-7; 7 nucleotides line up with TRBD1. The V and J ends lost 0 bases and 6 bases, in that order; junction bases with no gene match: 5. The CDR3 is made up of 14 amino acids. Germline CDR1 is SGHAT and CDR2 is FQNNGV. The CDR3 bases are TGTGCCAGCAGCTTAGACACCTGGACAGGCGAGCAGTACTTC. It encodes CASSLDTWTGEQYF.

This clonotype was detected many times. The chain recombines TRBV7-6 with TRBJ2-3; maybe TRBD2 (6 bases). The CDR3 sequence is 12 residues long. The V end was cut by 4 bases, the J end by 4 bases, with 6 bases between. Germline V lookup: CDR1 SGHVS, CDR2 FNYEAQ. CDR3 loop: CASSSGADTQYF. In DNA form, the CDR3 reads TGTGCCAGCAGCTCGGGGGCAGATACGCAGTATTTT.

The gene calls are TRBV4-3 and TRBJ1-1, with no clear D. CDR1 LGHNA and CDR2 YSLEER come from the germline V gene. This CDR3 region has 14 residues. V dropped 3 bases and J dropped 8 bases, with 16 bases sitting between them. The CDR3 reads CASSHDKGVREAFF. CDR3 in DNA: TGCGCCAGCAGCCACGATAAGGGTGTCAGAGAAGCTTTCTTT.

This clonotype was picked up many times. J is TRBJ2-1 and V is TRBV12-3 or TRBV12-4; 8 bases line up with TRBD1. The CDR3 is 14 residues long. The trim removed 5 bases at V and 2 bases at J, leaving 2 bases unmatched. The DNA for the CDR3 is TGTGCCAGCAGTATGGGACAGGCCTACAATGAGCAGTTCTTC. It is translated as CASSMGQAYNEQFF.

J is TRBJ2-7 and V is TRBV20-1, with 8 bases that match TRBD1. J gave up 6 bases and V 1 base, and 14 bases lay outside the gene matches. The germline V gene has CDR1 DFQATT and CDR2 SNEGSKA (reference sequence). The CDR3 is 16 amino acids. CDR3 DNA sequence: TGCAGTGCTAGAGGCCATGGACAGGGCCCCCAAAGCGAGCAGTACTTC. This sequence encodes CSARGHGQGPQSEQYF.

This clonotype was detected many times. The genes are TRBV7-9 and TRBJ2-1, with 7 nucleotides matching TRBD1. Germline V gene data show CDR1 as SEHNR and CDR2 as FQNEAQ (reference sequence). Germline trimming cut 3 bases from V and 8 bases from J; bases unmatched to any gene: 16. The CDR3 runs 17 residues. CDR3 nucleotide sequence: TGTGCCAGCAGCTTGATAACAGGGGCCGAGCCAGGGGATGAGCAGTTCTTC. Its protein product is CASSLITGAEPGDEQFF.

This clonotype has more than one count but fewer than ten. This chain joins TRBV7-6 and TRBJ2-7, with no clear D. The CDR3 contains 14 residues. The germline V gene encodes CDR1 SGHVS and CDR2 FNYEAQ. Trimming cost V 4 bases and J 0 bases, with 10 bases left between them. The CDR3 sequence is CASSSHDISYEQYF. The CDR3 DNA reads as TGTGCCAGCAGCTCCCATGACATCTCCTACGAGCAGTACTTC.

This clonotype is classed as medium-sized. This chain links TRBV11-2 with TRBJ1-4; D ambiguous. In germline, CDR1 is SGHAT, CDR2 FQNNGV. There are 17 residues in the CDR3. Trimming stripped 1 base from V and 3 bases from J, with 15 bases between. CDR3 sequence reads: CASSLVNVVVANEKLFF. The CDR3 DNA follows: TGTGCCAGCAGCTTAGTCAACGTGGTTGTGGCTAATGAAAAACTGTTTTTT.

The J gene is TRBJ1-2, the V gene TRBV7-9; no clear D. The CDR3 runs to 13 residues. The V gene lost 7 bases and the J gene lost 8 bases, with 17 bases spanning the gap. Germline CDR1 reads SEHNR; CDR2 reads FQNEAQ (reference sequence). The CDR3 is CASNFPLEGGYTF. In DNA form, the CDR3 reads TGTGCCAGCAACTTTCCTTTAGAGGGCGGCTACACCTTC.

This clonotype was seen a handful of times. This sequence joins TRBV29-1 and TRBJ1-1; 7 bases match TRBD1. The CDR3 consists of 11 residues. The germline V gene has CDR1 SQVTM and CDR2 ANQGSEA. CDR3 loop: CTTTGLTEAFF. The CDR3 bases are TGCACTACGACAGGGCTAACTGAAGCTTTCTTT.

This clonotype turned up a few times. This chain links TRBV12-3 or TRBV12-4 with TRBJ2-1; 10 bases line up with TRBD2. This CDR3 is built from 17 residues. V lost 6 bases, J lost 7 bases, and 15 bases stayed unmatched. The DNA of the CDR3 is TGTGCCAGCAGCCCCGGACTAGCGGATCTCTCCTGGAATGAGCAGTTCTTC. Residues: CASSPGLADLSWNEQFF.

This sequence joins TRBV7-2 and TRBJ2-7; D call uncertain. Germline lookup yields CDR1 SGHTA and CDR2 FQGNSA. The CDR3 sequence is 12 residues long. V was cut by 1 base and J by 3 bases, with 4 bases left in between. Here the CDR3 reads CASSLVDYEQYF. The CDR3 DNA is TGTGCCAGCAGCTTAGTGGACTACGAGCAGTACTTC.

The chain has TRBV19 and TRBJ1-5; 7 bases fit TRBD1. The CDR3 has 15 amino acids. Losses at the gene ends were 8 bases for V and 0 bases for J; bases not matched to a gene: 7. Germline CDR1 and CDR2: LNHDA and SQIVND (reference sequence). The CDR3 sequence: CASLRDSDSNQPQHF. The CDR3 coding sequence is TGTGCCAGTCTCCGGGACAGTGATAGCAATCAGCCCCAGCATTTT.

The chain carries TRBV7-9 and TRBJ2-7; D call uncertain. V lost 5 bases and J lost 6, with 23 bases in between. This CDR3 contains 16 residues. Germline CDR1 is SEHNR and CDR2 is FQNEAQ (reference sequence). CDR3 sequence: CASSPVTLLGPPEQYF. The CDR3 DNA follows: TGTGCCAGCAGCCCAGTCACGCTTCTCGGACCCCCCGAGCAGTACTTC.

The V and J genes are TRBV12-5 and TRBJ2-1; the match to TRBD2 covers 7 bases. After removal of 7 bases from V and 7 bases from J, the junction contained 7 bases not matched to a gene. The CDR3 extends over 13 amino acids. Germline CDR1 LGHNT, CDR2 FRNRAP. The CDR3 spells CASDPWEGNEQFF. In DNA form, the CDR3 reads TGTGCTAGTGATCCCTGGGAGGGAAATGAGCAGTTCTTC. Based on the CDR3 plus reference TRBV12-5 and TRBJ2-1, the full variable domain is DARVTQTPRHKVTEMGQEVTMRCQPILGHNTVFWYRQTMMQGLELLAYFRNRAPLDDSGMPKDRFSAEMPDATLATLKIQPSEPRDSAVYFCASDPWEGNEQFFGPGTRLTVL.

This clonotype was seen a few times. The chain links TRBV5-5 to TRBJ2-7; no firm D call. The CDR3 is 13 residues long. Trimming took 1 base from V and 0 from J, leaving 5 bases between them. Germline CDR1 is SGHKS and CDR2 is YYEKEE (reference sequence). The CDR3 is CASSLTVSYEQYF. As DNA, the CDR3 is TGTGCCAGCAGCTTGACAGTCTCCTACGAGCAGTACTTC.

The V and J genes are TRBV7-9 and TRBJ1-5; TRBD1 matches at 7 bases. This CDR3 is 14 amino acids long. The germline V gene has CDR1 SEHNR and CDR2 FQNEAQ (reference sequence). J lost 3 bases, V lost 5 bases, and 4 bases had no gene match. The CDR3 DNA follows: TGTGCCAGCAGCCGACAGGGATTCAATCAGCCCCAGCATTTT. Encoded protein: CASSRQGFNQPQHF.